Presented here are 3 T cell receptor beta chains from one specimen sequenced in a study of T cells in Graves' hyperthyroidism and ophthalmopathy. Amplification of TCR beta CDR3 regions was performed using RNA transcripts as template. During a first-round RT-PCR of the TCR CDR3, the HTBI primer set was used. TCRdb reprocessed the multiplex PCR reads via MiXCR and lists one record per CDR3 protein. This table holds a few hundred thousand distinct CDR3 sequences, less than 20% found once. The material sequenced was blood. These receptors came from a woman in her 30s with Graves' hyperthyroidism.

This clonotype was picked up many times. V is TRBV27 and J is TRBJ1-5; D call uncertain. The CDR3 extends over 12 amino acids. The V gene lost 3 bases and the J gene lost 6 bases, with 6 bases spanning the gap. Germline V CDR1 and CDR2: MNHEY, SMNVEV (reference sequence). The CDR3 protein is CASSLLGQPQHF. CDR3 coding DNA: TGTGCCAGCAGTTTGTTAGGTCAGCCCCAGCATTTT.

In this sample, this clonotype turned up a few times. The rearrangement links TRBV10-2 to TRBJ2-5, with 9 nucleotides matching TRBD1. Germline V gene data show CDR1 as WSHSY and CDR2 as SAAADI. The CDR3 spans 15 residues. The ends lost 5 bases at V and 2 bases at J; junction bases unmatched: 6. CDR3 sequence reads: CASSRTGDEQETQYF. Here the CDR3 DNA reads TGCGCCAGCAGTCGGACAGGGGACGAACAAGAGACCCAGTACTTC.

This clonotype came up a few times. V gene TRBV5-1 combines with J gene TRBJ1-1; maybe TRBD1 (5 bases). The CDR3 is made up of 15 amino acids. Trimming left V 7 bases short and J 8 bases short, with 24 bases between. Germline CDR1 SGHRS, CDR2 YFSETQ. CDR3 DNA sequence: TGCGCCAGCGCCGGGGCGGACGGGGGGAAGAAAGAAGCTTTCTTT. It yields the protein CASAGADGGKKEAFF.